The sample holds a few counts of the clone carrying this T cell receptor (beta chain). The antigen is undetermined. Treatment reported: approximately nine-day PBMC culture with coronavirus spike peptide pools or control peptides (ViraFEST assay). An Oncomine TCR Beta short-read assay was used to sequence the DNA from cultured CD4+ T cells. TCRdb passed the PCR reads through MiXCR, listing each CDR3 protein once. The data contain under 20,000 distinct CDR3 sequences, about 42% of them singletons. The length of the CDR3 is 12 residues. The germline CDR1 and CDR2 sequences are MNHNS and SASEGT. The V end was cut by 3 bases, the J end by 3 bases, with 5 bases between. This entry belongs to a study of vaccination and CD4 T cells after COVID-19. General study points: Reactive clonotype counts went from median around 20 after infection to a few dozen after vaccination, nonsignificantly.

This chain links TRBV6-1 with TRBJ1-1; no firm D call. The clonotype was recovered from a human donor who had recovered from COVID-19. Sequences were derived from CD4+ T cells from blood, cultured in vitro, sampled before SARS-CoV-2 vaccination. CDR3 bases: TGTGCCAGCAGTGAGTTGGACACTGAAGCTTTCTTT. It encodes CASSELDTEAFF.